This TCR beta chain was recorded in a study of molecular identifiers for immune sequencing clone quantification. This CDR3 region has 16 residues. Germline loops: CDR1 LGHNA, CDR2 YNFKEQ. Trimming at V came to 3 bases and at J to 0 bases, leaving 4 bases not matched to a gene. Study-level results: For highly expanded clones, sizes could be underestimated when identical TCR molecules share a barcode.

This clonotype showed up just a few times. What it recognizes is unknown. Naive CD8 T cells were sorted as CD8+CD4-CCR7+CD45RA+. Listed TCR primers and previously described methods were used for bulk TCR libraries. TCRdb itself ran the PCR reads through MiXCR, one entry per CDR3 protein. The table shows about 640,000 distinct CDR3 sequences, with 15% to 20% occurring only once. The chain couples TRBV4-2 to TRBJ2-7, with 11 bases fitting TRBD2. This receptor was obtained from a human donor in good health. Some libraries in this study had Jurkat cell RNA spiked in. Specimen: naive CD8+ T cells from blood, with Jurkat cell RNA spiked in. The sample's subset: FACS-sorted CD8+CD4-CCR7+CD45RA+ naive T cells. The CDR3 nucleotides are TGTGCCAGCAGCCATCTAGCGGGAGGTTCCTCCTACGAGCAGTACTTC. This encodes CASSHLAGGSSYEQYF.